This TCR beta chain originates from a study of blood T cell repertoires in COVID-19 (dated by TCRdb to about 2020). Context from the whole study: Samples from collaborators originated in the United States, Italy and Spain and spanned both the acute and convalescent phases of COVID-19. A de-identified subject ID, COVID-19 status, age in years and sex were almost always included in the sample metadata. The samples were drawn from two sources: the first 160 participants of the ongoing ImmuneRACE study, and some 1,300 subjects contributed by 6 global collaborators. The material from the prospective study consisted of cDNA or gDNA derived from T cells, B-cell-depleted T cells, or PBMCs. Where available, HLA class I and class II types were taken from metadata supplied by the sample provider and were not determined by assay-based typing. The repertoires were made available in a free public database intended to serve as a resource for research on the immune response to SARS-CoV-2. Deeply sampled blood TCRbeta repertoires from subjects exposed to, actively infected with, or recovered from COVID-19 were included in the dataset.

Turning to this clone: No cognate antigen has been identified for it. The record has no base qualities; no much larger clone is one base away.

TCRbeta CDR3 regions were amplified from genomic DNA using the immunoSEQ Assay, a bias-controlled multiplex PCR. In the paper's pipeline: The number of nucleated cells in each sample was estimated from the amplification of reference gene primers within the assay. To quantify the absolute abundance of each unique TCRbeta CDR3 rearrangement, sequence reads were collapsed and filtered. For each sample, productive Simpson clonality was calculated as the square root of Simpson's diversity index across productive rearrangements. TCRdb took this table from immuneACCESS and kept in-frame rearrangements with V and J called. Such tables lack part of the clones; where checked against another copy, unresolved V genes explain under half of the gap, and the rest is unexplained. V and J calls and clone size come straight from that table; D and trimming were deduced from the DNA. The table for this sample lists roughly 76,000 clones; 85% to 95% of them were counted only once. 4.8% of the sample is held by the ten biggest clonotypes.

The full study reports these points: Clinical and demographic metadata were provided uncurated, with the amount varying by source and participant.

Each collaborating institution followed its own protocols to collect whole blood in K2EDTA tubes. Collaborator samples were shipped for TCRbeta analysis as frozen whole blood, isolated PBMCs, or DNA extracted from either sample type. This TCR derives from a woman aged 55-70 years with active COVID-19. The specimen was peripheral blood.

The DNA sequence reads TGCGCCAGCAGAGTAGCCAGCTCCTATAATTCACCCCTCCACTTT. It translates as CASRVASSYNSPLHF. The receptor chain draws on TRBV5-1 and TRBJ1-6; no D gene is confidently identified. Trimming at the junction amounts to 5 bases on V and 0 bases on J, and the germline ends lie 9 bases apart. CDR1 and CDR2, looked up from the germline V gene, are SGHRS and YFSETQ. Measured from the cysteine to the phenylalanine, the CDR3 is 15 residues long. The retained sequence is limited to the CDR3, 45 bases, with the frame set at the first base.